What follows is one TCR beta chain and its context. The antigen is unknown. At one end, the junction sequence differs from germline, possibly due to a read error. The record originates from a study of identical twins. Whole-study results and caveats: Out-of-frame alpha sequences that twins shared showed excess low generation probability. Fewer insertions characterized abundant cord blood beta clonotypes, whereas memory repertoires showed none. The authors drew conclusions from cross-sectional statistical analysis rather than following the same donors.

MiXCR, run by TCRdb on the 5' RACE reads, gives a single entry per CDR3 protein. The data show just under 550,000 distinct CDR3 sequences, roughly 15% seen once. Everyone who donated was a healthy Caucasian. The sample was also reused in another study, on yellow fever vaccine responses in identical twins.

The receptor was derived from a woman between 18 and 30 years old in good health. Sequenced input: CD4+ T cells sorted from blood.

DNA for the CDR3: TGCGCCAGCAGCCAAGGGTGGCTAGCGGGATCCTCCGAGCAGTACTTC. Amino acids: CASSQGWLAGSSEQYF. The chain has TRBV4-1 and TRBJ2-7; 9 bases are a match to TRBD2. The CDR3 is made up of 16 amino acids. CDR1 and CDR2 from the germline V gene are MGHRA and YSYEKL.